Listed here are 18 T cell receptor beta chains from one sample, sequenced in a study of neoadjuvant nivolumab and ipilimumab in lung cancer. Libraries were prepared by immunoSEQ multiplex PCR; TCRdb keeps only in-frame clonotypes and omits some of them. The sample yields under 9,000 clones, roughly 88% seen once. The input for sequencing was tumor tissue, taken after neoadjuvant nivolumab, alone or with ipilimumab, at or shortly before surgery. These receptors all stem from an adult with non-small cell lung cancer.

This clone was recorded once. The chain is built from TRBV5-1 and TRBJ1-5, with a tentative D call TRBD1 (5 bases). CDR3 length equals 15 residues. Germline-derived CDR1 and CDR2 are SGHRS and YFSETQ. V was trimmed by 4 bases and J by 3 bases, leaving 14 bases between them. The CDR3 loop is CASSRDGTVNQPQHF. The DNA for the CDR3 is TGCGCCAGCAGCCGTGACGGGACCGTCAATCAGCCCCAGCATTTT.

The V gene is TRBV2, the J gene TRBJ2-2; 8 bases are a match to TRBD2. The CDR3 has 13 amino acids. Per germline, CDR1 SNHLY and CDR2 FYNNEI. Trimming removed 9 bases from V and 6 bases from J; junction bases left unmatched: 6. This CDR3 is CASSGTPSGELFF. In DNA, the CDR3 is TGTGCCAGTAGCGGGACCCCCTCCGGGGAGCTGTTTTTT.

The chain combines TRBV2 with TRBJ2-1; D might be TRBD1 or TRBD2, each matching 5 bases. From germline, CDR1 is SNHLY and CDR2 FYNNEI. V lost 1 base, J lost 13 bases, and 11 bases lay in between. This CDR3 has 12 amino acids. The DNA for the CDR3 is TGTGCCAGCAGTGAAGGGGGTCGGGGCCAGTTCTTC. This encodes CASSEGGRGQFF.

The CDR3 DNA reads TGTGCCAGCAGCCCGGCGTACGAGCAGTACTTC. Protein: CASSPAYEQYF. This sequence joins TRBV7-2 and TRBJ2-7, with D unresolved. Germline lookup yields CDR1 SGHTA and CDR2 FQGNSA. CDR3 length: 11 amino acids. V was cut by 5 bases and J by 4 bases, with 6 bases left in between.

The chain combines TRBV19 with TRBJ2-2; TRBD1 is a possible D gene (6 bases). Trimming pared 10 bases from V and 4 bases from J, leaving 22 bases between. The CDR3 sequence is 16 residues long. Germline V gives CDR1 LNHDA, CDR2 SQIVND (reference sequence). The CDR3: CAISQVWGQVTGELFF. CDR3 sequence (DNA): TGTGCCATATCACAGGTGTGGGGGCAGGTCACCGGGGAGCTGTTTTTT.

The genes are TRBV14 and TRBJ1-1; weak D call: TRBD1 (5 bases). This CDR3 has 13 amino acids. V shed 9 bases and J shed 1 base, with 12 bases lying between them. CDR1 and CDR2 (germline): SGHDN, FVKESK. CDR3 protein: CASSGGANTEAFF. DNA of the CDR3: TGTGCCAGTTCCGGGGGTGCGAACACTGAAGCTTTCTTT.

This chain uses TRBV28 with TRBJ2-7; D may correspond to TRBD1 or TRBD2 (5 bases each). Trimming stripped 3 bases from V and 0 bases from J, with 18 bases between. CDR1 and CDR2 from the germline V gene are MDHEN and SYDVKM. The CDR3 is made up of 17 amino acids. CDR3 region: CASSFITTGTVSYEQYF. The CDR3 DNA reads TGTGCCAGCAGTTTCATTACCACCGGGACGGTCTCCTACGAGCAGTACTTC.

This clone was seen only once. The V call is TRBV7-8, the J call TRBJ2-7, with 7 bases lining up with TRBD1. The V gene's germline CDR1 is SGHVS and CDR2 FQNEAQ. CDR3 size: 18 residues. V was clipped by 5 bases and J by 0 bases; unmatched bases: 16. The CDR3 region has the DNA TGTGCCAGCAGCGCCAGCGTCGTAGGACAGGCGGCCTCCTACGAGCAGTACTTC. Translated: CASSASVVGQAASYEQYF.

The chain combines TRBV28 with TRBJ2-1, with D perhaps matching TRBD2 (6 bases). V shed 4 bases and J shed 4 bases, with 8 bases lying between them. The CDR3 length is 13 residues. Germline V lookup: CDR1 MDHEN, CDR2 SYDVKM. CDR3 bases: TGTGCCAGCAGTTCCGGGACTTACAATGAGCAGTTCTTC. It yields the protein CASSSGTYNEQFF.

The rearrangement links TRBV6-1 to TRBJ2-1; D is perhaps TRBD1 (6 bases). This CDR3 is 13 amino acids long. CDR1 and CDR2 from the germline V gene are MNHNS and SASEGT. V lost 5 bases to trimming and J lost 9 bases, with 14 bases between them. CDR3: CASSPTGYGEQFF. The CDR3 coding sequence is TGTGCCAGCAGTCCTACAGGGTATGGTGAGCAGTTCTTC.

This clone was found once. The chain employs TRBV6-5 and TRBJ1-2, with unresolved D. The CDR3 has 14 residues. Per germline, CDR1 MNHEY and CDR2 SVGAGI. With 6 bases removed from V and 8 bases from J, the gap between germline ends came to 19 bases. The DNA for the CDR3 is TGTGCCAGCAGCATCGTCCTGGGGTCTGGAGGCTACACCTTC. This codes for CASSIVLGSGGYTF.

The chain links TRBV7-9 to TRBJ2-1, with a weak D call TRBD2 (6 bases). The CDR3 runs to 16 residues. Germline V lookup: CDR1 SEHNR, CDR2 FQNEAQ (reference sequence). Trimming stripped 1 base from V and 3 bases from J, with 13 bases between. The CDR3, as DNA: TGTGCCAGCAGCTTAGGCGGGACTCTAGTCTACAATGAGCAGTTCTTC. Translating it yields CASSLGGTLVYNEQFF.

The chain recombines TRBV4-3 with TRBJ2-1; 10 positions match TRBD2. Germline V gene sequence: CDR1 LGHNA, CDR2 YSLEER. The CDR3 consists of 17 residues. The junction had 10 bases not matched to a gene; V was cut back by 0 bases and J by 8 bases. This chain's CDR3 is CASSQDPPSGGHDEQFF. In nucleotides, the CDR3 is TGCGCCAGCAGCCAAGATCCCCCTAGCGGGGGACATGATGAGCAGTTCTTC.

V and J are TRBV2 and TRBJ2-7, with 7 bases lining up with TRBD1. This CDR3 region has 13 residues. J lost 1 base, V lost 9 bases, and 6 bases had no gene match. Per the germline V gene, CDR1 is SNHLY and CDR2 is FYNNEI. Here the CDR3 reads CARGQRGSYEQYF. The DNA of the CDR3 is TGTGCCAGGGGACAGAGGGGATCCTACGAGCAGTACTTC.

The chain combines TRBV29-1 with TRBJ1-5, with 8 bases identical to TRBD1. The germline V gene has CDR1 SQVTM and CDR2 ANQGSEA. The CDR3 runs 13 residues. The DNA for the CDR3 is TGCAGTTGTGCAGGGGGCGCGGGTCAGCCCCAGCATTTT. This translates into CSCAGGAGQPQHF.

The rearrangement links TRBV6-1 to TRBJ1-2, with D uncertain. Germline CDR1 is MNHNS and CDR2 is SASEGT. V shed 6 bases and J shed 4 bases, with 9 bases lying between them. The length of the CDR3 is 12 residues. The chain's CDR3 is CASRTAAYGYTF. For the CDR3, the DNA is TGTGCCAGCAGAACGGCAGCCTATGGCTACACCTTC.

This sequence joins TRBV5-5 and TRBJ2-5, with D perhaps matching TRBD1 (5 bases). Germline lookup yields CDR1 SGHKS and CDR2 YYEKEE (reference sequence). The CDR3 has 14 amino acids. V was trimmed by 3 bases and J by 1 base, leaving 10 bases between them. CDR3 loop: CASSSRQSQETQYF. CDR3 sequence (DNA): TGTGCCAGCAGCTCACGACAGTCCCAAGAGACCCAGTACTTC.

The chain joins TRBV6-5 to TRBJ1-5; D unclear. This CDR3 is 15 amino acids long. V was pared by 3 bases and J by 1 base, with 10 bases between. CDR1 is MNHEY, CDR2 SVGAGI, per germline. DNA for the CDR3: TGTGCCAGCAGTTATTTGGCAAGCAGCAATCAGCCCCAGCATTTT. It translates to CASSYLASSNQPQHF.